Reported below is one T cell receptor beta chain. The specificity of this receptor is unknown. Relative to the germline gene, one junction end is altered; a read error may explain this. Libraries came from PCR. DNA from cultured CD4+ T cells underwent TCR sequencing with the Oncomine TCR Beta short-read assay at the Johns Hopkins FTIC core. The QIAamp micro DNA kit was used to extract genomic DNA from the cultured CD4+ T cells. Oncomine TCR Beta libraries made from cultured CD4+ T cells were pooled using unique dual indexes and sequenced on an Illumina iSeq 100. The study's processing was this. Non-productive sequences were removed, and CDR3s that did not start with C, did not end with F or W, or were shorter than 7 amino acids were discarded. The MANAFEST web application identified antigen-specific clonotypes by comparing peptide-stimulated wells against reference wells and other culture wells. To be called positive, a clone needed an FDR below 0.05, an odds ratio above 5, and a productive frequency above 0.1% in at least two of three replicate wells. A clonotype counted as cross-reactive if it showed significant expansion both in the SARS-CoV-2 spike wells and in at least one common cold coronavirus spike condition. CDR3 homology was assessed with Levenshtein distances (stringdist) and unrooted phylogenetic trees (ape) in R version 3.6.1. Using fastp trimming at Q25 and MiXCR clonotype assembly, TCRdb reanalyzed the public sequencing data and kept in-frame beta chains. Entries that share a CDR3 protein sequence are merged under the most common genes and DNA. The V and J calls shown here were made by TCRdb, not taken from the authors' results. For this sample the table gives 11,000 to 15,000 distinct CDR3 sequences, of which 73% were detected only once. Roughly a tenth of the sample rests with the top ten.

CDR1 and CDR2, looked up from the germline V gene (reference sequence), are LNHNV and YYDKDF. The CDR3 has 17 amino acids, counting the end cysteine and phenylalanine. The read is trimmed to its CDR3 DNA, 51 bases read in frame from base 1. The sample originates from a study of vaccination and CD4 T cells after COVID-19 (dated 2022 in TCRdb). Notes on the research overall: Convalescent patients had a positive SARS-CoV-2 result on nasal swab PCR, and of these patients, fewer than ten had mild disease and one had severe disease. In the convalescent cohort there were six males and four females, among whom were two Hispanic individuals, seven Caucasians, two Asians and one multiracial person. Participants received two doses of either the Pfizer-BioNTech BNT162b2 vaccine (n=8) or the Moderna mRNA-1273 vaccine (n=2). Post-COVID blood samples were collected from convalescent patients a median of about 92 days after diagnosis, with a range of about 30 to 161 days. Post-vaccine blood samples were collected a median of about 72 days after the second vaccine dose, ranging from roughly 12 to 250 days. Culture stimuli were overlapping spike peptide pools from SARS-CoV-2 and from the common cold coronaviruses HCoV-NL63, HCoV-OC43 and HCoV-229E. In control cultures, a CEFX viral epitope pool was used as positive control, an HIV-1 Nef peptide pool was used as negative control, or no peptide was added. The spike-specific CD4+ TCR repertoire was compared before and after mRNA vaccination in approximately 9 COVID-19 convalescent patients and a few infection-naive healthy vaccine recipients. Findings and caveats that apply to the study as a whole: The median count of SARS-CoV-2-reactive clonotypes went up from approximately 22 after infection to a few dozen after vaccination, although the change was not significant. Relatively few convalescent patients were included in the study, and early timepoints after natural infection were not analyzed. In convalescent patients, a median 86.3% of post-vaccine SARS-CoV-2-reactive clones were detected only after vaccination, and vaccine-specific priming was suggested by this finding. In convalescent patients, nearly all vaccine-specific clones (304 of 307) were found to be mono-reactive for SARS-CoV-2 spike rather than cross-reactive with common cold coronaviruses.

The intended sense of this specimen's treatment or condition label: roughly ten-day PBMC culture with coronavirus spike peptide pools or control peptides (ViraFEST assay). The ViraFEST assay, used in the study, expanded antigen-specific T cells with peptide pools and then identified the expanded clonotypes through TCR sequencing. Positive SARS-CoV-2 PCR tests in the convalescent patients dated from March to December 2020, before Alpha, Beta and Delta variants emerged in the United States. Each well held 2.1 million or so PBMCs cultured in IMDM containing approximately 5% human AB serum and roughly 10 IU/ml IL-2, with around 9.2 ug/ml peptide pools added. Half of the culture medium was replaced with fresh IL-2-containing medium on days 3 and 7. After approximately 11 days of culture, CD4+ T cells were isolated by negative selection with the EasySep CD4+ T cell isolation kit. Ficoll-Paque Plus gradient centrifugation was used to isolate PBMCs from whole blood, and the isolated PBMCs were then either used fresh or cryopreserved at -140C. In general, triplicate wells were set up for every culture condition.

The source material was CD4+ T cells from blood, cultured in vitro. The sequence is built from TRBV15 and TRBJ1-1; the D gene remains uncertain. The TCR comes from a human donor who had recovered from COVID-19. CDR3 region: CATRRVRDWVLSGEAFF. The DNA sequence is given as TGTGCCACCAGGAGAGTGAGAGATTGGGTTTTAAGCGGTGAAGCTTTCTTT. Full variable domain (CDR3 extended with the reference TRBV15 and TRBJ1-1 proteins): DAMVIQNPRYQVTQFGKPVTLSCSQTLNHNVMYWYQQKSSQAPKLLFHYYDKDFNNEADTPDNFQSRRPNTSFCFLDIRSPGLGDTAMYLCATRRVRDWVLSGEAFFGQGTRLTVV.